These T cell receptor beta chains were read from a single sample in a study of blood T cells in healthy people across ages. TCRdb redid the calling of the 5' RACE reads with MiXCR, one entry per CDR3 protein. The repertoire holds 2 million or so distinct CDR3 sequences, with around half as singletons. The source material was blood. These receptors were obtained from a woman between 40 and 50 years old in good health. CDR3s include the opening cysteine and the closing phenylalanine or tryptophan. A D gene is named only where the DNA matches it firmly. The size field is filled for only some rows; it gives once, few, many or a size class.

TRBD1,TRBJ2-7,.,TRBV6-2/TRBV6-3,TGTGCCAGCAGTGTAACGGGACAGGGAATCTACGAGCAGTACTTC,CASSVTGQGIYEQYF
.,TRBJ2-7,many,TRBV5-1,TGTGCCAGCAGTTCAGGGGTCGAGCAGTACTTC,CASSSGVEQYF
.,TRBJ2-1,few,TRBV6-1,TGTGCAGGTGGGGGTAATGAGCAGTTCTTC,CAGGGNEQFF
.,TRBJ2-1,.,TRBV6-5,TGTGCCAGCTGGTCGGGTGGGGAGACCCAGTTCTTC,CASWSGGETQFF
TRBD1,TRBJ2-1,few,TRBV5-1,TGCGCCAGCAGACAGGGGGTATCCTACAATGAGCAGTTCTTC,CASRQGVSYNEQFF
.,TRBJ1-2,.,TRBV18,TGTGCCAGCTCACCACAGAATGCTGACTATGGCTACACCTTC,CASSPQNADYGYTF
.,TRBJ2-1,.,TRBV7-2,TGTGCCAGCAGCTTAGACGTGGGGTCGGATGAGCAGTTCTTC,CASSLDVGSDEQFF
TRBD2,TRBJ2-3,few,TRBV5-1,TGTGCCAGCAGTACACGGACTAGCGGGGGTACAGATACGCAGTATTTT,CASSTRTSGGTDTQYF
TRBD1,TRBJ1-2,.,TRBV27,TGTGCCAGTTGGGGCGGTAGGGGACAGGGGAACTATGGCTACACCTTC,CASWGGRGQGNYGYTF
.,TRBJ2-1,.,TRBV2,TGTGCCAGCAGTGATCCTCAAATTGGGGATGAGCAGTTCTTC,CASSDPQIGDEQFF
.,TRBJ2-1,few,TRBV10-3,TGTGCCATCGGGCGGGCGACATCCAATGAGCAGTTCTTC,CAIGRATSNEQFF
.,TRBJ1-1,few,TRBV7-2,TGTGCCAGCAGCCCTCAGGGAGGAGGAACTGAAGCTTTCTTT,CASSPQGGGTEAFF
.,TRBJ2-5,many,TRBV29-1,TGCAGCGTTGAATCGCTGGACCACCAAGAGACCCAGTACTTC,CSVESLDHQETQYF
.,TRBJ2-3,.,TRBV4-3,TGCGCCAGCAGCCTAACGGATGACACAGATACGCAGTATTTT,CASSLTDDTDTQYF
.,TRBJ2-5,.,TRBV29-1,TGCAGCGTTTCGGTCAACCCTCAAGAGACCCAGTACTTC,CSVSVNPQETQYF
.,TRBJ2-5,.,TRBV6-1,TGTGCCAGCAGTCCCGATGCGGAGCCACATGGACAAGAGACCCAGTACTTC,CASSPDAEPHGQETQYF
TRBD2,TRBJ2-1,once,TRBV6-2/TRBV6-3,TGTGCCAGCAGTTACTCCCAGCGGGGGGGTTGGAATGAGCAGTTCTTC,CASSYSQRGGWNEQFF
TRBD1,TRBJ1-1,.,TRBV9,TGTGCCAGCAGCGTAGCGACAGGGGGGTTGGGCACTGAAGCTTTCTTT,CASSVATGGLGTEAFF
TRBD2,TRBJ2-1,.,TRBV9,TGTGCCAGCAGCCTAAGGACTAGCGGGCGAAGCTCCTACAATGAGCAGTTCTTC,CASSLRTSGRSSYNEQFF
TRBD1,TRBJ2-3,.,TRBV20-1,TGCAGTGCTGAGGACAGGAACACAGATACGCAGTATTTT,CSAEDRNTDTQYF
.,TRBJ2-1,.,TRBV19,TGTGCCAGTAGGCCAAGGGGACGGAGGCAACAAGAGACCCAGTTCTTC,CASRPRGRRQQETQFF
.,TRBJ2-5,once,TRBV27,TGTGCCAGCAGTAAGGGGAACGGGAGAGAGACCCAGTACTTC,CASSKGNGRETQYF
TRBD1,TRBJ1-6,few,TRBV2,TGTGCCAGCAGTAGCCAGGGGGCAAATTCACCCCTCCACTTT,CASSSQGANSPLHF
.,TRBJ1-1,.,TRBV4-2,TGTGCCAGCAGCCAAGACCCCCTGGGGAACACTGAAGCTTTCTTT,CASSQDPLGNTEAFF
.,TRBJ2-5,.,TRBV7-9,TGTGCCAGCAGCCCCCGGGACATCGGAAAAGAGACCCAGTACTTC,CASSPRDIGKETQYF
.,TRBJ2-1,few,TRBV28,TGTGCCAGCATTCCTGGGGATGAGAGCAGCTCCTACAATGAGCAGTTCTTC,CASIPGDESSSYNEQFF
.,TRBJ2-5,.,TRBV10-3,TGTGCCATCAGTGGGGGACATCGAGAGACCCAGTACTTC,CAISGGHRETQYF
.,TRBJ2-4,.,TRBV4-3,TGCGCCAGCAGACGTCGGGGCCAGATTAATTACGACAAAAACATTCAGTACTTC,CASRRRGQINYDKNIQYF
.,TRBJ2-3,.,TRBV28,TGTGCCAGCGGGGACCCTCTTCATACGCAGTATTTT,CASGDPLHTQYF
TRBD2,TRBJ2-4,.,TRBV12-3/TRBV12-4,TGTGCCAGCCGCACTAGCGGGGGGAAACTAGCCAAAAACATTCAGTACTTC,CASRTSGGKLAKNIQYF
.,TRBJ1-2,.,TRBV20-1,TGCAGTGCTATTCTGGACAGTCTCTATGGCTACACCTTC,CSAILDSLYGYTF
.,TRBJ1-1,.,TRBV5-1,TGCGCCAGCTATCCCTTAGTTGGTCGAGTGAACACTGAAGCTTTCTTT,CASYPLVGRVNTEAFF
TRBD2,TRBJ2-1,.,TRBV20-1,TGCAGTGCCGCAAGGGAACTAGCGGGGATAAACTACAATGAGCAGTTCTTC,CSAARELAGINYNEQFF
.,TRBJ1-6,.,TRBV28,TGTGCCAGCAGTAGTCGGATGAATTCACCCCTCCACTTT,CASSSRMNSPLHF
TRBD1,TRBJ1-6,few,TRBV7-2,TGTGCCAGCAGCACCCACAGGGGAAGTGATTCACCCCTCCACTTT,CASSTHRGSDSPLHF
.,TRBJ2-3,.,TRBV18,TGTGCCAGCTCACCATCCCAGGGGCCTAGCACAGATACGCAGTATTTT,CASSPSQGPSTDTQYF
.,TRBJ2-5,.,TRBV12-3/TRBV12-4,TGTGCCAGCGGGAGGGGGGGAAGCCAAGAGACCCAGTACTTC,CASGRGGSQETQYF
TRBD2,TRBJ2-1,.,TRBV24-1,TGTGCCACCAGTGATCCAAGGACTAGCGGATACAATGAGCAGTTCTTC,CATSDPRTSGYNEQFF
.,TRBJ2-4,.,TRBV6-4,TGTGCCAGCAGTGGGATGATAGTGGCAGCTGGGGCCAAAAACATTCAGTACTTC,CASSGMIVAAGAKNIQYF
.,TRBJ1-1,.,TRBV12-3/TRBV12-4,TGTGCCAGCAGACTCGTTGGGGGGAACACTGAAGCTTTCTTT,CASRLVGGNTEAFF
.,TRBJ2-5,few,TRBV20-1,TGCAGTGCCGAGCTAAACCGGGACTGGGGTGGAGAGACCCAGTACTTC,CSAELNRDWGGETQYF
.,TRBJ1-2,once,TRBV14,TGTGCCAGCAGCCCTGGACACCTTTACAATGGCTACACCTTC,CASSPGHLYNGYTF
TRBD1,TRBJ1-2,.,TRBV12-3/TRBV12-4,TGTGCCAGCAGTCTCGACCCGGGGACAGGGGGGTATGGCTACACCTTC,CASSLDPGTGGYGYTF
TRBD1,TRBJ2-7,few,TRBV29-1,TGCAGCGTGGTGGGACAGGTAACCTACGAGCAGTACTTC,CSVVGQVTYEQYF
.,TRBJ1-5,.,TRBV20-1,TGCAGTGCATGGGACGGGGGCAATCAGCCCCAGCATTTT,CSAWDGGNQPQHF
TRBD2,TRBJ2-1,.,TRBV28,TGTGCCAGCAGTCACCCCCTAGCGGGGGGGCCAGTCAATGAGCAGTTCTTC,CASSHPLAGGPVNEQFF
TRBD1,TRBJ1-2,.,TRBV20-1,TGCAGTGCCCTCGGTGACAGGGCCTTCTATGGCTACACCTTC,CSALGDRAFYGYTF
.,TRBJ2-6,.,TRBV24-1,TGTGCCACCAGTGATTTTGGGCGCTCCGGGGCCAACGTCCTGACTTTC,CATSDFGRSGANVLTF
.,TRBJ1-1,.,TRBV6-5,TGTGCCAGCCGGACCCCCGCGAACACTGAAGCTTTCTTT,CASRTPANTEAFF
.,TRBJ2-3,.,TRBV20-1,TGCAGTGCTCGCTTAGATAAATTTCACGGCAGCACAGATACGCAGTATTTT,CSARLDKFHGSTDTQYF
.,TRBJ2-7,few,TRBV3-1,TGTGCCAGCAGCCACGCCGGGGGTTACGAGCAGTACTTC,CASSHAGGYEQYF
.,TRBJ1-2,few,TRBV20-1,TGCAGTGCTAGAGATCCCCGACAGGATCGAGCCTATGGCTACACCTTC,CSARDPRQDRAYGYTF
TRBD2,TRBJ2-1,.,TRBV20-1,TGCAGTGCTAGTTCCTCCGAGCGGGGGGGCTCAAATGAGCAGTTCTTC,CSASSSERGGSNEQFF
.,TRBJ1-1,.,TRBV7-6,TGTACCAGCAGTTACGCCTTCGGGCCAAACACTGAAGCTTTCTTT,CTSSYAFGPNTEAFF